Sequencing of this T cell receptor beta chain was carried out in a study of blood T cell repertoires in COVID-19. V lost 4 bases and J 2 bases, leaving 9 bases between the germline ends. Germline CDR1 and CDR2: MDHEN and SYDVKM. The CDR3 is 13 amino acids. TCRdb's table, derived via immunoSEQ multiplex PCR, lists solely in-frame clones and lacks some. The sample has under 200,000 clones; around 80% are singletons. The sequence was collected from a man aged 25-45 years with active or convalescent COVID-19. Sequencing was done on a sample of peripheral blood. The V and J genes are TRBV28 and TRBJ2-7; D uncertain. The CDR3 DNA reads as TGTGCCAGCAGTTCCACCCCTACCTACGAGCAGTACTTC. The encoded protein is CASSSTPTYEQYF.